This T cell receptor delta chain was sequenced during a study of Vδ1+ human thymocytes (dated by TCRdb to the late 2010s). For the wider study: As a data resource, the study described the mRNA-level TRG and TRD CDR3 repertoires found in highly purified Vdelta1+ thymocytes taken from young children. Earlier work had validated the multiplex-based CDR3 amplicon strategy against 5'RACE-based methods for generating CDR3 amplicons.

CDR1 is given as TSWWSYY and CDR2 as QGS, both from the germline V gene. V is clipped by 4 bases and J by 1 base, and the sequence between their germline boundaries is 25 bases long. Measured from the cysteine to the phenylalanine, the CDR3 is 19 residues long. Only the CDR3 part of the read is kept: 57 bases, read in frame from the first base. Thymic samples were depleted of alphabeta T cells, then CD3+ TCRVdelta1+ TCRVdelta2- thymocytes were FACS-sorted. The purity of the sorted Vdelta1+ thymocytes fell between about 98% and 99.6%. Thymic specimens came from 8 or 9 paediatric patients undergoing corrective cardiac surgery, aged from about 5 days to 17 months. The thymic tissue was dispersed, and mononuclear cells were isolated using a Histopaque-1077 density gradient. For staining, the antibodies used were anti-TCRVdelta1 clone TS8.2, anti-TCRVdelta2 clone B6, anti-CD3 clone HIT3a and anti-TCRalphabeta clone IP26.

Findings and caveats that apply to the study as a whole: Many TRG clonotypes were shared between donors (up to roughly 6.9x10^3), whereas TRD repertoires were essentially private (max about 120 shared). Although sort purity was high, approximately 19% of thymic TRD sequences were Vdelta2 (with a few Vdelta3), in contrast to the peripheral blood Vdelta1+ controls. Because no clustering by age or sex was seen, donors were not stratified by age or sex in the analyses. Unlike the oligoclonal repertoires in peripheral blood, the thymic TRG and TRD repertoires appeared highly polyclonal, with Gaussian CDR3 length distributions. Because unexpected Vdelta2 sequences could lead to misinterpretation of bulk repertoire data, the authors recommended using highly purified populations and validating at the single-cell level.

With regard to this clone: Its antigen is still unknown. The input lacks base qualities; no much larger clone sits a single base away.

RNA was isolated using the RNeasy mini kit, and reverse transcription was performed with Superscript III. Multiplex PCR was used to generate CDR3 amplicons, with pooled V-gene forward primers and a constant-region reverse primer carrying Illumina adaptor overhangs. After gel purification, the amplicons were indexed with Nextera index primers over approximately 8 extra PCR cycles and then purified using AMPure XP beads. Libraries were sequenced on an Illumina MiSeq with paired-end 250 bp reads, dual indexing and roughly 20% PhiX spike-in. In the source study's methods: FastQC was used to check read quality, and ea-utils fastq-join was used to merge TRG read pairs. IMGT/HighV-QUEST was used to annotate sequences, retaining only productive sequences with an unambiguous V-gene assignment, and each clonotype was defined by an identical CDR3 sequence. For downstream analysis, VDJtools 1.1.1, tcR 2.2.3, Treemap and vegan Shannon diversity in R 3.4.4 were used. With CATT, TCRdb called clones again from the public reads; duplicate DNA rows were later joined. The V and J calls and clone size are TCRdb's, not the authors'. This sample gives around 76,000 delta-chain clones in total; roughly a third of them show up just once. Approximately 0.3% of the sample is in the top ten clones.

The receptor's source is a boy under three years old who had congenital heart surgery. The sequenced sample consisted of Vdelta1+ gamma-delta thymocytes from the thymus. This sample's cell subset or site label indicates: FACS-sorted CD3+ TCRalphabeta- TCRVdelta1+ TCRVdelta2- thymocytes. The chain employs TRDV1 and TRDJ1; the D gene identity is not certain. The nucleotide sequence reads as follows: TGTGCTCTTGGGGGAACCAATTTCCATTTCGGGCGGCGCACCGATAAACTCATCTTT. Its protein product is CALGGTNFHFGRRTDKLIF.